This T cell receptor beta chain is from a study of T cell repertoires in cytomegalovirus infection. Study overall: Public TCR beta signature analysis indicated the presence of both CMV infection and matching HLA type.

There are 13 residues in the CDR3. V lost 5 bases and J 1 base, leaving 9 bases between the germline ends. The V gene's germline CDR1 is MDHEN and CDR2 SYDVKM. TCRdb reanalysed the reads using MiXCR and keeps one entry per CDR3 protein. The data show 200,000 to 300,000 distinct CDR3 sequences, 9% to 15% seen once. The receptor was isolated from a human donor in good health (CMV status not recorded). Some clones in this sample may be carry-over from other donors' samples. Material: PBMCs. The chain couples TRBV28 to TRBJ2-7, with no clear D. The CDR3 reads CASSGPGSYEQYF. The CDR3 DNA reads TGTGCCAGCAGTGGACCTGGGTCCTACGAGCAGTACTTC.